This T cell receptor (beta chain) originates from a study of blood T cell repertoires in COVID-19. Study at large: The origin of the acute and convalescent COVID-19 samples was the United States, Italy and Spain.

Details on this clone: The same CDR3 can be traced to other DNA sequences in this sample.

In the original processing: Amplification with reference gene primers provided the estimates of nucleated cell counts. Clones were read by immunoSEQ multiplex PCR, and TCRdb kept only the in-frame ones, dropping some. That table furnishes V, J and clone size, whereas the DNA furnished D and trimming. The table has 300,000 to 450,000 clones, more than 75% seen once; the top ten hold 8% to 13%. Germline V gives CDR1 LNHNV, CDR2 YYDKDF (reference sequence). The CDR3 runs 14 residues. V was pared by 1 base and J by 5 bases, with 12 bases between. This TCR came from a woman between 25 and 40 years old with COVID-19, enrolled during active disease. This sequence joins TRBV15 and TRBJ2-7, with D perhaps matching TRBD1 (6 bases). The source material was peripheral blood. CDR3 residues: CATSRGPRGNEQYF. In nucleotides, the CDR3 is TGTGCCACCAGCAGAGGCCCGAGGGGGAACGAGCAGTACTTC.